Listed here are 26 T cell receptor beta chains from one sample, sequenced in a study of blood T cells in healthy people across ages. The authors ran a second PCR of about 6 to 12 cycles using a sample-barcoded 5' primer and a J-beta primer mix. TCRdb used MiXCR to reprocess the 5' RACE reads, holding one entry per CDR3 protein. The sample has nearly 800,000 distinct CDR3 sequences; roughly 25% are singletons. This sample also belongs to another study, concerning T cells of mothers and their children.

Sequenced input: blood. Source of these receptors: a boy aged 5 to 17 in good health.

The CDR3 DNA follows: TGCAGCGTTGATGAAGGTCCTCAGTACTTC. This sequence encodes CSVDEGPQYF. The J gene is TRBJ2-4, the V gene TRBV29-1, with no clear D. Germline V lookup: CDR1 SQVTM, CDR2 ANQGSEA. V lost 3 bases and J 12 bases, leaving 9 bases between the germline ends. The length of the CDR3 is 10 residues. The variable domain in full, completed from reference TRBV29-1 and TRBJ2-4, reads SAVISQKPSRDICQRGTSLTIQCQVDSQVTMMFWYRQQPGQSLTLIATANQGSEATYESGFVIDKFPISRPNLTFSTLTVSNMSPEDSSIYLCSVDEGPQYFGAGTRLSVL.

The J gene is TRBJ2-7, the V gene TRBV9; 9 nucleotides agree with TRBD2. This CDR3 region has 15 residues. The germline gives CDR1 SGDLS, CDR2 YYNGEE. V trimming: 2 bases; J trimming: 3 bases; junction bases outside the gene matches: 6. CDR3 protein: CASSVRAGGIYEQYF. The CDR3 bases are TGTGCCAGCAGCGTGAGAGCGGGGGGAATCTACGAGCAGTACTTC.

In this sample, this clonotype turned up many times. The chain employs TRBV7-2 and TRBJ2-3; D gene uncertain. CDR3 length equals 15 residues. The V gene lost 1 base and the J gene lost 3 bases, with 11 bases spanning the gap. Germline V gene lookup returns CDR1 SGHTA and CDR2 FQGNSA. DNA of the CDR3: TGTGCCAGCAGCTTAGAAGTGGCCGGGACAGATACGCAGTATTTT. It specifies CASSLEVAGTDTQYF.

This clonotype occurred a few times. The chain carries TRBV6-2 or TRBV6-3 and TRBJ2-1; perhaps TRBD2 as D (7 bases). The CDR3 is 14 amino acids. Germline CDR1 MNHEY, CDR2 SVGEGT. V lost 6 bases and J lost 4, with 13 bases in between. CDR3 nucleotide sequence: TGTGCCAGCAGCCGGGGGGCTCAGTACAATGAGCAGTTCTTC. Encoded protein: CASSRGAQYNEQFF.

The chain combines TRBV19 with TRBJ2-1; the match to TRBD2 covers 10 bases. Germline V gene data show CDR1 as LNHDA and CDR2 as SQIVND (reference sequence). This CDR3 contains 15 residues. With 5 bases clipped from V and 5 bases from J, the junction kept 6 bases outside the gene matches. In nucleotides, the CDR3 is TGTGCCAGTAGTCGAAGCGGGAGGGGAAACAATGAGCAGTTCTTC. It specifies CASSRSGRGNNEQFF.

Remarks on this clonotype: One junction end disagrees with the germline gene, perhaps due to a read error. The chain's CDR3 is CASSQDGNYGCTF. The DNA of the CDR3 is TGTGCCAGCAGTCAGGACGGCAACTATGGCTGCACCTTC. J is TRBJ1-2 and V is TRBV6-2 or TRBV6-3, with no clear D. Germline-derived CDR1 and CDR2 are MNHEY and SVGEGT. CDR3 length equals 13 residues.

This clonotype showed up just a few times. This chain uses TRBV21-1 with TRBJ2-5; no DNA check was done on the table's D call, TRBD1. TRBV21-1 is reported as a pseudogene. The CDR3 totals 12 residues. CDR3: CASRHRGGTQYF. The CDR3 coding sequence is TGTGCCAGCAGACACAGGGGAGGGACCCAGTACTTC.

This clonotype was observed at least ten times. The chain is built from TRBV6-6 and TRBJ2-7, with unresolved D. The length of the CDR3 is 12 residues. V shed 4 bases and J shed 3 bases, with 7 bases lying between them. From germline, CDR1 is MNHNY and CDR2 SVGAGI (reference sequence). CDR3 DNA sequence: TGTGCCAGCAGTTTGAATGGCTACGAGCAGTACTTC. This encodes CASSLNGYEQYF.

With respect to this clonotype: At one end, the junction sequence differs from germline, possibly due to a read error. This chain connects TRBV7-9 to TRBJ1-1; a weak D match, TRBD1 (5 bases). CDR1 is SEHNR, CDR2 FQNEAQ, per germline (reference sequence). This CDR3 region has 11 residues. CDR3 nucleotide sequence: TGTGCCAGCAGCCCGGACACTAAAGCCTTCTTT. Translation: CASSPDTKAFF.

This clonotype was counted between two and nine times. The rearrangement links TRBV20-1 to TRBJ2-7, with D perhaps TRBD2 (5 bases). The germline gives CDR1 DFQATT, CDR2 SNEGSKA (reference sequence). The CDR3 length is 13 residues. V lost 6 bases and J 0 bases, leaving 12 bases between the germline ends. The CDR3, as DNA: TGCAGTGCGGAATCAGACTACTCCTACGAGCAGTACTTC. It yields the protein CSAESDYSYEQYF.

In this sample, this clonotype turned up a few times. The chain couples TRBV11-2 to TRBJ2-4; D is possibly TRBD2 (5 bases). V was shortened by 5 bases and J by 0 bases, with 11 bases between the two germline ends. Looked up from germline, CDR1 is SGHAT and CDR2 is FQNNGV. There are 15 residues in the CDR3. CDR3 amino acids: CASSKDGVAKNIQYF. CDR3 DNA sequence: TGTGCCAGCAGCAAGGACGGGGTAGCCAAAAACATTCAGTACTTC.

V and J are TRBV13 and TRBJ2-5, with a weak D call TRBD1 (6 bases). V was cut by 5 bases and J by 2 bases, with 18 bases left in between. Germline lookup yields CDR1 PRHDT and CDR2 FYEKMQ (reference sequence). The CDR3 sequence is 16 residues long. In DNA form, the CDR3 reads TGTGCCAGCAGCCCGATCCCCGACAGGTCTCAAGAGACCCAGTACTTC. Its translation: CASSPIPDRSQETQYF.

The chain links TRBV11-1 to TRBJ2-2; D remains unclear. V shed 1 base and J shed 3 bases, with 9 bases lying between them. The germline V gene has CDR1 SGHAT and CDR2 FQDESV (reference sequence). The CDR3 is made up of 15 amino acids. The CDR3 bases are TGTGCCAGCAGCTTAGTGGGCGTGGACACCGGGGAGCTGTTTTTT. Its protein is CASSLVGVDTGELFF.

The chain carries TRBV11-2 and TRBJ2-7; 7 nucleotides line up with TRBD1. V lost 4 bases and J lost 7; bases outside the gene matches: 10. Germline CDR1 and CDR2: SGHAT and FQNNGV. This CDR3 is built from 14 residues. The CDR3 bases are TGTGCCAGCAGCTCCAACAGGGGAATGGGGGAGCAGTACTTC. Its protein product is CASSSNRGMGEQYF. The whole variable domain, remainder taken from reference TRBV11-2 and TRBJ2-7, is EAGVAQSPRYKIIEKRQSVAFWCNPISGHATLYWYQQILGQGPKLLIQFQNNGVVDDSQLPKDRFSAERLKGVDSTLKIQPAKLEDSAVYLCASSSNRGMGEQYFGPGTRLTVT.

The rearrangement joins TRBV2 to TRBJ2-1; D is undetermined. Germline V gene lookup returns CDR1 SNHLY and CDR2 FYNNEI. Trimming removed 7 bases at V and 12 bases at J, with 19 bases between. The length of the CDR3 is 13 residues. CDR3 DNA sequence: TGTGCCAGCACGAGGACCTCCTACAACGGGCAGTTCTTC. As protein: CASTRTSYNGQFF.

As to this clonotype: Germline and junction disagree at one end, which may indicate a read error. The V gene is TRBV6-1, the J gene TRBJ1-3; 12 nucleotides line up with TRBD1. The CDR3 is 20 residues long. Per the germline V gene, CDR1 is MNHNS and CDR2 is SASEGT. CDR3 region: CACSPLPGTGGSGSGNTIYF. The CDR3 nucleotides read TGTGCCTGCAGCCCTCTCCCCGGGACAGGGGGCAGTGGCTCTGGAAACACCATATATTTT.

This clonotype was observed a few times. This chain connects TRBV25-1 to TRBJ1-3; TRBD1 agrees at 8 bases. Per germline, CDR1 MGHDK and CDR2 SYGVNS. Losses at the gene ends were 4 bases for V and 3 bases for J; bases not matched to a gene: 8. This CDR3 is 16 amino acids long. CDR3 DNA: TGTGCCAGCAGTGCCCTGGACAGGGCTCATGGAAACACCATATATTTT. It specifies CASSALDRAHGNTIYF.

In this sample, this clonotype turned up a few times. V gene TRBV5-1 combines with J gene TRBJ2-1, with no clear D. CDR1 SGHRS and CDR2 YFSETQ come from the germline V gene. The CDR3 length is 13 residues. The ends were cut back, 7 bases at V and 2 bases at J, with 10 bases in the middle. The CDR3 nucleotides read TGCGCCAGCTTTGACGGAGCCTACAATGAGCAGTTCTTC. Residues: CASFDGAYNEQFF.

The chain employs TRBV6-5 and TRBJ1-1, with D possibly matching TRBD1 (6 bases). Germline CDR1 reads MNHEY; CDR2 reads SVGAGI. V lost 6 bases and J 4 bases, leaving 12 bases between the germline ends. This CDR3 is built from 13 residues. The CDR3 DNA is TGTGCCAGCAGCGAGCTAGGGGGCACTGAAGCTTTCTTT. The encoded protein is CASSELGGTEAFF.

CDR3: CASRAGGGWFHEQYF. Written as DNA, the CDR3 is TGTGCCAGCAGAGCTGGCGGGGGCTGGTTCCACGAGCAGTACTTC. The chain combines TRBV28 with TRBJ2-7; weak D call: TRBD2 (7 bases). V dropped 6 bases and J dropped 5 bases, with 20 bases sitting between them. The CDR3 covers 15 residues. Looked up from germline, CDR1 is MDHEN and CDR2 is SYDVKM.

A word on this clonotype: At one boundary the junction diverges from the germline segment, which might be a read error. The genes are TRBV12-3 or TRBV12-4 and TRBJ2-3; 9 nucleotides align to TRBD2. The length of the CDR3 is 14 residues. The CDR3 reads CASSIAGGTDTQYF. The DNA for the CDR3 is TGTGCCAGCAGTATAGCGGGAGGCACAGATACGCAGTATTTT.

This chain uses TRBV18 with TRBJ1-1; D is unclear. CDR1 and CDR2 (germline): KGHSH, LQKENI. Trimming took 2 bases from V and 0 from J, leaving 13 bases between them. The CDR3 has 16 amino acids. The CDR3 reads CASSPTAVGMNTEAFF. As DNA, the CDR3 is TGTGCCAGCTCACCAACGGCCGTAGGAATGAACACTGAAGCTTTCTTT.

This clonotype was counted a few times. The CDR3 DNA is TGTGCCAGCAGTCAAGGACCAGGGGTTACTAGCACAGATACGCAGTATTTT. Its translation: CASSQGPGVTSTDTQYF. The V gene is TRBV12-3 or TRBV12-4, the J gene TRBJ2-3; possible D gene TRBD1, 6 bases. V dropped 5 bases and J dropped 0 bases, with 18 bases sitting between them. This CDR3 has 17 residues.

The V gene is TRBV6-2 or TRBV6-3, the J gene TRBJ2-5, with D maybe TRBD2 (6 bases). The germline V gene has CDR1 MNHEY and CDR2 SVGEGT. V shed 7 bases and J shed 2 bases, with 17 bases lying between them. This CDR3 comprises 15 residues. CDR3 region: CASTRGGRGQETQYF. CDR3 coding DNA: TGTGCCAGCACCCGGGGAGGACGGGGACAAGAGACCCAGTACTTC.

The sample holds a few counts of this clonotype. J is TRBJ2-3 and V is TRBV28; TRBD1 or TRBD2 may be the D gene (5 bases each). The CDR3 is made up of 14 amino acids. V lost 3 bases and J 1 base, leaving 8 bases between the germline ends. The germline V gene has CDR1 MDHEN and CDR2 SYDVKM. CDR3 sequence: CASSFRGGTDTQYF. In DNA form, the CDR3 reads TGTGCCAGCAGTTTTAGGGGAGGCACAGATACGCAGTATTTT.

There are a few counts of this clonotype. The J gene is TRBJ1-2, the V gene TRBV5-1, with TRBD1 as a possible D gene (6 bases). V was clipped by 5 bases and J by 6 bases, with 17 bases between them. The CDR3 length is 14 residues. The germline V gene has CDR1 SGHRS and CDR2 YFSETQ. The CDR3 region has the DNA TGCGCCAGCAGACCCACAGGGTTGTCACATGGCTACACCTTC. Protein: CASRPTGLSHGYTF.